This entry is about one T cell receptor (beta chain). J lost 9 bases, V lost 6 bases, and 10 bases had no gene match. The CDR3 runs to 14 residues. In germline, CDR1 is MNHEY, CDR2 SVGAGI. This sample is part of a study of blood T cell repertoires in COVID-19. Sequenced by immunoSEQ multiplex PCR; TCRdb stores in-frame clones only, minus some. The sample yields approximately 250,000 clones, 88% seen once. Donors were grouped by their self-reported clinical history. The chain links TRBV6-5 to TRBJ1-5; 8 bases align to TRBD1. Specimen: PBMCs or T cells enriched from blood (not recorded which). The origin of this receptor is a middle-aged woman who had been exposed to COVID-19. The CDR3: CASRPTGAHVPQHF. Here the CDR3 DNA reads TGTGCCAGCAGGCCGACAGGGGCACATGTGCCCCAGCATTTT.